This T cell receptor (delta chain) is from a study of γδ T cells in repeated Plasmodium falciparum infection. TCRdb re-called the multiplex PCR reads through CATT. Of 80,000 to 95,000 delta-chain clones listed, roughly 1.4% were seen once; the top ten hold roughly 9.5%. Germline values: CDR1 TVYSNPD, CDR2 GDNSRS (reference sequence). The length of the CDR3 is 17 residues. The study, taken as a whole, reports: Vdelta2-negative gammadelta repertoires appeared less diverse and less shared in Malian than Australian children.

Of note for this clone: Its target is not known. The TCRdb record carries a much larger clone's protein, which differs from this DNA's translation at residue 16; a read error is the likely cause, and the protein listed here is the DNA translation.

Flow sorting of PBMC yielded separate Vgamma9/Vdelta2+ and Vdelta2-negative gammadelta T cell populations for bulk repertoire analysis. The source material was gamma-delta T cells from blood. The chain recombines TRDV3 with TRDJ1, with D unclear. This receptor was identified in a pool of human donors (malaria-infected and uninfected, not separated). DNA of the CDR3: TGTGCCTTTAGACACAGCCCCGGGGCGGGTTCCACCGATAAACTCACCTTT. This codes for CAFRHSPGAGSTDKLTF.